This TCR beta chain was observed in a study of blood T cell repertoires in COVID-19. Study information: Acute and convalescent COVID-19 samples came from the United States, Italy and Spain.

Trimming removed 4 bases from V and 6 bases from J; junction bases left unmatched: 3. Germline assignment: CDR1 MGHRA and CDR2 YSYEKL. The length of the CDR3 is 14 residues. TCRdb's copy holds only in-frame clones and misses some; the assay was immunoSEQ multiplex PCR. The data show over 200,000 clones, with around four fifths seen just once and approximately 8% held by the top ten. V usage is TRBV4-1 and J usage is TRBJ2-2; 9 bases line up with TRBD1. Sequenced material: peripheral blood. This sequence originates from a woman in her forties or fifties with active or convalescent COVID-19. CDR3 amino acids: CASSRGQGSGELFF. CDR3 bases: TGCGCCAGCAGCCGGGGACAGGGCTCCGGGGAGCTGTTTTTT.